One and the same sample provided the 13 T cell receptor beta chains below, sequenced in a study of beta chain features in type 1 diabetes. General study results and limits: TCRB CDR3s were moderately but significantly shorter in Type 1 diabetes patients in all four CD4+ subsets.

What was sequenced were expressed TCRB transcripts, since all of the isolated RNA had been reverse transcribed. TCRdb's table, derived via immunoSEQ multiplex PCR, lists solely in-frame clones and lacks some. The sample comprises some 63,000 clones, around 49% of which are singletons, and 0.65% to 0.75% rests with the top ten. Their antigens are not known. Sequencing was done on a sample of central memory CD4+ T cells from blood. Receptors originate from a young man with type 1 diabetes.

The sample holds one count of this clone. This CDR3 is CASSLGGGIKNIQYF. The DNA for the CDR3 is TGTGCCAGCAGCTTAGGAGGCGGGATCAAAAACATTCAGTACTTC. The chain is built from TRBV11-3 and TRBJ2-4; D is perhaps TRBD2 (6 bases). The CDR3 loop spans 15 amino acids. Between the trimmed V and J ends, which lost 1 base and 3 bases, there was a span of 10 bases. The germline CDR1 and CDR2 sequences are SGHNT and YENEEA.

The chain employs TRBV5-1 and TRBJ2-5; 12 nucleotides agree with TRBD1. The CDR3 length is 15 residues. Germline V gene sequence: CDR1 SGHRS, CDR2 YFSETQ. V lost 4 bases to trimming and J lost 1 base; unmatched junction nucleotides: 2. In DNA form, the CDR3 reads TGCGCCAGCAGCATGGGACAGGGGGCCCAAGAGACCCAGTACTTC. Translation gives CASSMGQGAQETQYF.

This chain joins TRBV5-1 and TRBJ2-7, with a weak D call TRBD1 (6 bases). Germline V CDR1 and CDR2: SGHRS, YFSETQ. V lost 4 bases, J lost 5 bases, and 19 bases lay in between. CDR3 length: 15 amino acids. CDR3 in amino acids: CASSPGQLEGDEQYF. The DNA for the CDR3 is TGCGCCAGCAGCCCAGGACAGCTCGAAGGGGACGAGCAGTACTTC. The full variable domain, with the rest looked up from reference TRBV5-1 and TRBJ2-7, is KAGVTQTPRYLIKTRGQQVTLSCSPISGHRSVSWYQQTPGQGLQFLFEYFSETQRNKGNFPGRFSGRQFSNSRSEMNVSTLELGDSALYLCASSPGQLEGDEQYFGPGTRLTVT.

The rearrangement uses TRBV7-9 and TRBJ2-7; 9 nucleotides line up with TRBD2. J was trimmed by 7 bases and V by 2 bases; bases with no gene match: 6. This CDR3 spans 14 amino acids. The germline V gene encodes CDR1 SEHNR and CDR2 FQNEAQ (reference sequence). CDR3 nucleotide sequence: TGTGCCAGCAGCTTATTAGCGGGAGTGGATGAGCAGTACTTC. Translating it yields CASSLLAGVDEQYF.

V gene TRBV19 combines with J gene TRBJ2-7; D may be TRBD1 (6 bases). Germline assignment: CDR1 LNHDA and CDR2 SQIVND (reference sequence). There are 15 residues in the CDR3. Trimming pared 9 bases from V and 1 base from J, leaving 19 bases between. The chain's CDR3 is CARRLPKGQSYEQYF. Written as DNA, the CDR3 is TGTGCCAGGAGACTCCCAAAAGGACAGTCCTACGAGCAGTACTTC.

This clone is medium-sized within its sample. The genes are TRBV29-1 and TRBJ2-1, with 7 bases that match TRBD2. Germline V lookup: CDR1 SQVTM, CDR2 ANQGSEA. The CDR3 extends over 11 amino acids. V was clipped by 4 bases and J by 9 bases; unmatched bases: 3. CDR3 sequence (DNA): TGCAGCGTTGGAGAGCGGGGTGAGCAGTTCTTC. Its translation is CSVGERGEQFF.

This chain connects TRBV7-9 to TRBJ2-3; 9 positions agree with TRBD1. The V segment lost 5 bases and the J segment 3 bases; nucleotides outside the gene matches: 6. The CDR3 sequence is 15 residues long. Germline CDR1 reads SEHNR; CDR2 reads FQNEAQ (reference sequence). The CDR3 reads CASSPGQGRTDTQYF. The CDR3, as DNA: TGTGCCAGCAGCCCCGGACAGGGGAGAACAGATACGCAGTATTTT.

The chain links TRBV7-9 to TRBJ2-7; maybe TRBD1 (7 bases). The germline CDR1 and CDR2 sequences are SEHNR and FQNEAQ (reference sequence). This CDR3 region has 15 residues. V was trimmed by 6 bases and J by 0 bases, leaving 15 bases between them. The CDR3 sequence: CASREGQNPSYEQYF. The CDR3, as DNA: TGTGCCAGCAGGGAGGGACAGAACCCCTCCTACGAGCAGTACTTC.

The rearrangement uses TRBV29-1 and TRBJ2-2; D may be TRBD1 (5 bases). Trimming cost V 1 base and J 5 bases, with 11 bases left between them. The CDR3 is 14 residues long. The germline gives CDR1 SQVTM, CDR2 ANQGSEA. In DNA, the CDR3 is TGCAGCGTTGAAGGCCAGGGAAAGACCGGGGAGCTGTTTTTT. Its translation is CSVEGQGKTGELFF.

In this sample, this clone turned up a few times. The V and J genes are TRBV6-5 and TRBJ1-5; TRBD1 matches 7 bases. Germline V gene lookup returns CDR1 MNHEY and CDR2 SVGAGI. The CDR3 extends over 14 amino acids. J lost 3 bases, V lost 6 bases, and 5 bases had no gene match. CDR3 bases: TGTGCCAGCAGGCCCACAGGGGACAATCAGCCCCAGCATTTT. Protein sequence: CASRPTGDNQPQHF.

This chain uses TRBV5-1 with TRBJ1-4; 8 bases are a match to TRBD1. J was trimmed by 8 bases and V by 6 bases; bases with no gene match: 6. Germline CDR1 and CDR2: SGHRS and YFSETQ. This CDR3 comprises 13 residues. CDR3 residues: CASTTGEGEKLFF. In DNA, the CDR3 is TGCGCCAGCACGACAGGGGAGGGAGAAAAACTGTTTTTT.

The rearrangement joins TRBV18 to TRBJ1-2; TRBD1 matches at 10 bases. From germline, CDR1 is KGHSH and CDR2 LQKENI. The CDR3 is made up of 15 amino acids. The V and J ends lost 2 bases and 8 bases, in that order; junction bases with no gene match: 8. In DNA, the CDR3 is TGTGCCAGCTCACCAGAGGGACAGGGGACCGCCGGCTACACCTTC. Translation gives CASSPEGQGTAGYTF.

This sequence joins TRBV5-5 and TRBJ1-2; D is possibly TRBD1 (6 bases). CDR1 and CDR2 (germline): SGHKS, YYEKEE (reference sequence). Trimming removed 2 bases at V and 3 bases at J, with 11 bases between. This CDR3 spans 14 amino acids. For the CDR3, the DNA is TGTGCCAGCAGCTTCACAGGGTCTGACTATGGCTACACCTTC. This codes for CASSFTGSDYGYTF.